This T cell receptor beta chain was identified during a study of cytomegalovirus exposure and HLA in healthy donors. The primer mix had 60 Vbeta and 13 Jbeta primers. The data were produced by immunoSEQ multiplex PCR, yet TCRdb's version contains in-frame clones alone and is incomplete. Among around 64,000 clones listed, roughly 90% were seen once. The receptor's source is a woman in her thirties in good health and CMV-seronegative. The sample consisted of PBMCs.

DNA of the CDR3: TGTGCCAGCGTCGGAGGGCTGTACGAGCAGTACTTC. Its translation: CASVGGLYEQYF. The V and J genes are TRBV6-5 and TRBJ2-7, with D tentatively TRBD2 (6 bases). V lost 8 bases and J lost 4, with 12 bases in between. In germline, CDR1 is MNHEY, CDR2 SVGAGI. The CDR3 covers 12 residues.